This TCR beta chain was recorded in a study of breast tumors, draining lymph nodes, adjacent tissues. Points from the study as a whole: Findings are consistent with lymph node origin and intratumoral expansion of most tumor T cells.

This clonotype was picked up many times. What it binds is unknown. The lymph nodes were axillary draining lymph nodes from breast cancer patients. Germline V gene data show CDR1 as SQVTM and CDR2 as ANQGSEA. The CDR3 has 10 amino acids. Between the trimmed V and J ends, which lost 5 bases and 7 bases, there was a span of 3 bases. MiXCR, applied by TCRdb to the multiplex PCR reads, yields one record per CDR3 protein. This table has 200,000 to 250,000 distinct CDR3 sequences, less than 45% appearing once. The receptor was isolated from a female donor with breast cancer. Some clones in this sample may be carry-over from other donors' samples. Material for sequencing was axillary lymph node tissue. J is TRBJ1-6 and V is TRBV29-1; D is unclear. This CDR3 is CSVRNSPLHF. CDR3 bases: TGCAGCGTTAGGAATTCACCCCTCCACTTT.